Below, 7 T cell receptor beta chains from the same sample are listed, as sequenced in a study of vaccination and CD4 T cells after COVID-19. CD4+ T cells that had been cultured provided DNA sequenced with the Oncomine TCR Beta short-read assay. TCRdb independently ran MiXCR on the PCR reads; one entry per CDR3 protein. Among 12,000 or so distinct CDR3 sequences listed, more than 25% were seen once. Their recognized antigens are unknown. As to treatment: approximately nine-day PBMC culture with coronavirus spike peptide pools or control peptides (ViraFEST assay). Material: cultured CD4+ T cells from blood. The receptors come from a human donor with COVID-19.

For the CDR3, the DNA is TGTGCCAGCTCACCACCTCAGAGAGATACGCAGTATTTT. Its protein is CASSPPQRDTQYF. V and J are TRBV18 and TRBJ2-3; D remains unclear. Germline V gene data show CDR1 as KGHSH and CDR2 as LQKENI. The CDR3 length is 13 residues. V dropped 0 bases and J dropped 5 bases, with 6 bases sitting between them.

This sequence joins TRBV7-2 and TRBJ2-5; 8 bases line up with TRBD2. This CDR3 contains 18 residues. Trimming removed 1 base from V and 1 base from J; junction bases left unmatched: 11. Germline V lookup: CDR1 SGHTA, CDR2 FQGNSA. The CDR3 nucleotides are TGTGCCAGCAGCTTAGTTGGTGCGATAGCGGGGCCCCAAGAGACCCAGTACTTC. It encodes CASSLVGAIAGPQETQYF.

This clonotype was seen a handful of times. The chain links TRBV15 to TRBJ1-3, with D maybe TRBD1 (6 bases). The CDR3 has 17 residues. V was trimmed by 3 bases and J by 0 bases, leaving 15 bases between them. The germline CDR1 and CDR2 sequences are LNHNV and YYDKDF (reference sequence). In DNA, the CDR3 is TGTGCCACCAGCAGCAGAAGGGGGGAAAACTCTGGAAACACCATATATTTT. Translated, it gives CATSSRRGENSGNTIYF.

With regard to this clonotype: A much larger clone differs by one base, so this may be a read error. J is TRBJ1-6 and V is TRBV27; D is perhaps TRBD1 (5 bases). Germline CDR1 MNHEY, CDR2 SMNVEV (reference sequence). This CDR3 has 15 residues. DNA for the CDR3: TGTGCCAGCTGTTTATTCCCAGGGAGTAATTCACCCCTCCACTTT. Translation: CASCLFPGSNSPLHF.

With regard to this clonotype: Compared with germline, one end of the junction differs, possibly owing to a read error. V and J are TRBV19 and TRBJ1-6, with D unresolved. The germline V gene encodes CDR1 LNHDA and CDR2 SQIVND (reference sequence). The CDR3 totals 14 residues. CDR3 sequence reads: CASSMAGGRERLSF. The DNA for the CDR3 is TGTGCCAGTAGTATGGCAGGAGGGCGGGAAAGGCTCTCTTTT. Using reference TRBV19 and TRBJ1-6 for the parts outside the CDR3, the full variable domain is DGGITQSPKYLFRKEGQNVTLSCEQNLNHDAMYWYRQDPGQGLRLIYYSQIVNDFQKGDIAEGYSVSREKKESFPLTVTSAQKNPTAFYLCASSMAGGRERLSFGNGTRLTVT.

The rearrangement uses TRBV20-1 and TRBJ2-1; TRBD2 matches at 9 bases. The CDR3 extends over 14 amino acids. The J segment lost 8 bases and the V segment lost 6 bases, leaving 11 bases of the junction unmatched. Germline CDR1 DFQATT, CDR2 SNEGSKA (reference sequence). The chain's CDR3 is CSATTRAGGYEQFF. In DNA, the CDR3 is TGCAGTGCCACCACTAGAGCGGGGGGTTATGAGCAGTTCTTC.

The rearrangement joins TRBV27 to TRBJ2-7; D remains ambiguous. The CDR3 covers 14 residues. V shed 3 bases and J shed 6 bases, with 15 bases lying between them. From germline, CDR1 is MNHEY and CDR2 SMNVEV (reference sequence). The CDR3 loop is CASSFLPAAGEQYF. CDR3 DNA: TGTGCCAGCAGTTTTTTGCCGGCGGCAGGCGAGCAGTACTTC.